A selection of T cell receptor beta chains follows, all from one sample in a study of persistence of HIV-infected CD4 T cells. Which antigens these TCRs recognize remains unknown. Libraries were prepared by immunoSEQ multiplex PCR; TCRdb keeps only in-frame clonotypes and omits some of them. The repertoire holds 35,000 to 40,000 clones, with more than 70% as singletons. Sample: CD4+ T cells sorted from PBMCs after approximately 19-hour stimulation, taken from a patient who received antiretroviral therapy. The receptors were gathered from an adult man with HIV who was CMV-seropositive. CDR3s include the opening cysteine and the closing phenylalanine or tryptophan. The D gene is left open where the match is weak. A clone size is listed for some rows: how often the clone was seen (once, few, many), or a class if it is expanded.

.	TRBV5-8	TRBJ2-1	.	TGTGCCAGCAGCTTAGGAGATAGCTCCTACAATGAGCAGTTCTTC	CASSLGDSSYNEQFF
.	TRBV7-9	TRBJ1-5	.	TGTGCCAGCAGCTTAGGATTAGGAGGGCCCCAGCATTTT	CASSLGLGGPQHF
.	TRBV6-5	TRBJ1-3	TRBD1	TGTGCGGGGGGGACAGGGCCCTCTGGAAACACCATATATTTT	CAGGTGPSGNTIYF
.	TRBV29-1	TRBJ2-7	.	TGCAGCGTGGGTCTGACAGAATCTGGGCAGTACTTC	CSVGLTESGQYF
once	TRBV28	TRBJ1-6	.	TGTGCCAGCAGTTTCATTGGGGGGAATTCACCCCTCCACTTT	CASSFIGGNSPLHF
.	TRBV3-1/TRBV3-2	TRBJ2-2	.	TGTGCCAGCAGCCACAGTAGTTATTCCGGGGAGCTGTTTTTT	CASSHSSYSGELFF
.	TRBV18	TRBJ1-3	.	TGTGCCAGCTCACCGGGGGCAGGCTCTGGAAACACCATATATTTT	CASSPGAGSGNTIYF
.	TRBV5-1	TRBJ2-2	.	TGCGCCAGCAGCCCCCAAGCGGTAAACACCGGGGAGCTGTTTTTT	CASSPQAVNTGELFF
.	TRBV27	TRBJ2-3	.	TGTGCCAGCAGTTTAGGAAAGACAAGCACAGATACGCAGTATTTT	CASSLGKTSTDTQYF
.	TRBV6-5	TRBJ2-7	.	TGTGCCAGCAGGGCCGGGATCGATTACGAGCAGTACTTC	CASRAGIDYEQYF
.	TRBV2	TRBJ2-5	.	TGTGCCAGCAGCCTTTCCCGGGCCTTCCAAGAGACCCAGTACTTC	CASSLSRAFQETQYF
.	TRBV9	TRBJ1-2	TRBD1	TGTGCCAGCAGCGTAAATACAGGGGGCGCCTATGGCTACACCTTC	CASSVNTGGAYGYTF
.	TRBV19	TRBJ2-3	TRBD1	TGTGCCAGTACGGACTCAGGGGGCGCGTCTGATACGCAGTATTTT	CASTDSGGASDTQYF
once	TRBV24-1	TRBJ1-1	.	TGTGCCACCAGTGGTCAGGATACTGAAGCTTTCTTT	CATSGQDTEAFF
once	TRBV6-5	TRBJ1-1	TRBD1	TGTGCCAGCAGTCCGGACAGGGTGAACACTGAAGCTTTCTTT	CASSPDRVNTEAFF
.	TRBV18	TRBJ2-7	TRBD1	TGTGCCAGCTCACCGATACAGGGGGGAAGCTACGAGCAGTACTTC	CASSPIQGGSYEQYF
once	TRBV6-5	TRBJ1-5	.	TGTGCCAGCAGTACAGGGATATTTGGCAATCAGCCCCAGCATTTT	CASSTGIFGNQPQHF
.	TRBV28	TRBJ1-2	.	TGTGCCAGCAGAACCTACATGACGGGCTACACCTTC	CASRTYMTGYTF
.	TRBV30	TRBJ1-3	.	TGTGCCTGGAGTCGTCTGGATACGGGAAACACCATATATTTT	CAWSRLDTGNTIYF
.	TRBV24-1	TRBJ2-3	.	TGTGCCACCAGTGAGACTAGCACAGATACGCAGTATTTT	CATSETSTDTQYF
.	TRBV5-1	TRBJ1-4	TRBD1	TGCGCCAGCGGAGGACAGGGTGGACCTAATGAAAAACTGTTTTTT	CASGGQGGPNEKLFF
.	TRBV5-6	TRBJ2-2	.	TGTGCCAGCACCCCCGACTTATACACCGGGGAGCTGTTTTTT	CASTPDLYTGELFF
.	TRBV3-1/TRBV3-2	TRBJ1-2	.	TGTGCCAGCAGCCCGACTGACCGGTCGAGTCACTATGGCTACACCTTC	CASSPTDRSSHYGYTF
.	TRBV2	TRBJ1-2	.	TGTGCCAGCAGTGTTAATTACTATGGCTACACCTTC	CASSVNYYGYTF
.	TRBV28	TRBJ2-2	.	TGTGCCAGCAGTTTATGGGTAGCGGCGAACACCGGGGAGCTGTTTTTT	CASSLWVAANTGELFF
.	TRBV28	TRBJ1-5	.	TGTGCCAGCAGTTTAGTAAGGGGCAATCAGCCCCAGCATTTT	CASSLVRGNQPQHF
.	TRBV20-1	TRBJ1-6	.	TGCAGTGCTAAGGGGACGCCTAACCTCCACTTT	CSAKGTPNLHF
.	TRBV9	TRBJ2-4	.	TGTGCCAGCAGCGTAGGAGGCACCAAAAACATTCAGTACTTC	CASSVGGTKNIQYF
.	TRBV15	TRBJ2-1	TRBD2	TGTGCCACCAGCAGAGGCGGGACTAGCAATGAGCAGTTCTTC	CATSRGGTSNEQFF
.	TRBV28	TRBJ2-7	.	TGTGCCAGCAGTTTCGCCGGGACACCACCTAACGAGCAGTACTTC	CASSFAGTPPNEQYF
few	TRBV6-1	TRBJ1-1	.	TGTGCCAGCAGGGAAGAGGGGCGGAGGGGAACTGAAGCTTTCTTT	CASREEGRRGTEAFF
.	TRBV10-3	TRBJ1-1	.	TGTGCCATCAGTGGGGGGAAGAACACTGAAGCTTTCTTT	CAISGGKNTEAFF